This is a list of T cell receptor beta chains from one sample in a study of cytomegalovirus exposure and HLA in healthy donors. The method was immunoSEQ multiplex PCR; TCRdb's version includes in-frame clones alone and lacks a portion of them. The data contain 150,000 to 200,000 clones, around 76% of them singletons. The sequenced sample consisted of PBMCs. Receptor source: a female donor in good health and CMV-seronegative. Each CDR3 is given with its conserved first and last residue. A D gene is named only where the DNA matches it firmly. The size field is filled for only some rows; it gives once, few, many or a size class.

TRBV9,TRBJ2-3,once,NA,CASSPSGGQTTDTQYF,TGTGCCAGCAGCCCCTCCGGAGGACAGACAACAGATACGCAGTATTTT
TRBV5-1,TRBJ2-7,NA,TRBD2,CASSGGASGPSSYEQYF,TGCGCTAGCAGCGGCGGCGCTAGCGGGCCAAGCTCCTACGAGCAGTACTTC
TRBV7-6,TRBJ2-2,NA,TRBD1,CASSSGQGGTGELFF,TGTGCCAGCAGCTCGGGACAGGGCGGCACCGGGGAGCTGTTTTTT
TRBV21-1,TRBJ1-6,NA,NA,CASSKRGQVFHNSPLHF,TGTGCCAGCAGCAAAAGGGGACAGGTTTTCCATAATTCACCCCTCCACTTT
TRBV27,TRBJ1-2,NA,NA,CASSLVRGSGYTF,TGTGCCAGCAGTTTAGTCAGGGGAAGTGGCTACACCTTC
TRBV5-1,TRBJ2-1,NA,NA,CASSLVQGPNEQFF,TGCGCCAGCAGCTTGGTCCAGGGGCCCAATGAGCAGTTCTTC
TRBV18,TRBJ2-7,NA,TRBD1,CASSRTSGGGIPEQYF,TGTGCCAGCTCACGCACCTCAGGGGGCGGAATCCCCGAGCAGTACTTC
TRBV5-5,TRBJ1-1,once,TRBD1,CASSLEGAQALEAFF,TGTGCCAGCAGCTTGGAGGGGGCACAGGCCCTTGAAGCTTTCTTT
TRBV12-5,TRBJ2-3,NA,TRBD2,CASGIAGGPDTQYF,TGTGCTAGTGGGATAGCGGGAGGCCCAGATACGCAGTATTTT
TRBV27,TRBJ2-3,NA,NA,CASRKQGTDTQYF,TGTGCCAGCAGGAAACAGGGAACAGATACGCAGTATTTT
TRBV30,TRBJ1-5,NA,NA,CAWKTAYSNQPQHF,TGTGCCTGGAAGACAGCATATAGCAATCAGCCCCAGCATTTT
TRBV19,TRBJ2-1,NA,TRBD2,CASSRASGFSYNEQFF,TGTGCCAGTAGTAGGGCTAGCGGATTCTCCTACAATGAGCAGTTCTTC
TRBV5-1,TRBJ2-7,NA,TRBD1,CASGKLGTGSEEQYF,TGCGCCAGCGGAAAACTCGGGACAGGATCTGAAGAGCAGTACTTC
TRBV30,TRBJ1-5,NA,NA,CAWSGLSNQPQHF,TGTGCCTGGAGTGGTCTTAGTAATCAGCCCCAGCATTTT
TRBV4-1,TRBJ2-3,NA,TRBD2,CASSQGGLAGAWDTQYF,TGCGCCAGCAGCCAAGGGGGACTAGCGGGAGCCTGGGATACGCAGTATTTT
TRBV29-1,TRBJ2-7,NA,NA,CSVEGTGIDEQYF,TGCAGCGTTGAGGGCACAGGGATCGACGAGCAGTACTTC
TRBV5-1,TRBJ2-7,NA,NA,CASSHGQWIYEQYF,TGCGCCAGCAGCCACGGACAGTGGATATACGAGCAGTACTTC
TRBV7-2,TRBJ2-7,NA,NA,CASSSRVGGSYEQYF,TGTGCCAGCAGCTCCCGGGTGGGAGGCTCCTACGAGCAGTACTTC
TRBV6-1,TRBJ1-4,NA,NA,CASSDRLWLATNEKLFF,TGTGCCAGCAGTGATAGACTGTGGTTAGCAACTAATGAAAAACTGTTTTTT
TRBV6-5,TRBJ2-1,once,NA,CASGRQATYNEQFF,TGTGCCAGCGGGAGGCAGGCGACGTACAATGAGCAGTTCTTC